This T cell receptor (beta chain) was profiled in a study of blood T cell repertoires in COVID-19. Study background: Specimens from acute and convalescent COVID-19 originated in the United States, Italy and Spain. The analysed material was cDNA or gDNA that came from T cells, B-cell-depleted T cells, or PBMCs.

Germline assignment: CDR1 SQVTM and CDR2 ANQGSEA. The ends were cut back, 3 bases at V and 2 bases at J, with 6 bases in the middle. This CDR3 comprises 12 residues. This clone has a single count. Source study methods: Amplification with reference gene primers provided the estimates of nucleated cell counts. Here immunoSEQ multiplex PCR was the method, and the copy in TCRdb shows in-frame clones only, minus some. V, J and clone size are those of that table, while D and trimming were read from the DNA. The sample carries tens of thousands of clones, about 83% recorded once. This TCR was sampled from a human donor in a cohort sampled during active COVID-19. This chain connects TRBV29-1 to TRBJ2-3; no clear D. Sequenced material: peripheral blood. For the CDR3, the DNA is TGCAGCGTTGACCAGAACACAGATACGCAGTATTTT. Its protein product is CSVDQNTDTQYF.